This entry describes one T cell receptor (beta chain). PCR amplification relied on 60 Vbeta primers (plus 13 Jbeta primers). In the study's own analysis: Around 80 million unique TCR beta chains, roughly 11 million of them shared, were counted by a later analysis. This table comes from immunoSEQ multiplex PCR, and its TCRdb copy is limited to in-frame clones, with some not included. V and J calls and clone size are copied from that table; D and trimming were computed from the DNA. The data contain 100,000 to 150,000 clones, approximately 77% of them singletons. This sample was taken from a study of cytomegalovirus exposure and HLA in healthy donors. Study at large: From some 180 million T cells, an earlier analysis saw roughly 110 million unique TCR beta sequences.

Trimming took 0 bases from V and 2 from J; bases not matched to a gene: 2. The CDR3 extends over 16 amino acids. Germline CDR1 WNHNN, CDR2 SYGVQD (reference sequence). There were likely unrecorded immune exposures, though donors were nominally healthy when sampled. The sample was PBMCs. The receptor was derived from a man between 18 and 29 years old in good health and CMV-seronegative. The chain carries TRBV10-1 and TRBJ2-1; 9 positions agree with TRBD1. Written as DNA, the CDR3 is TGCGCCAGCAGTGAGTCGACAGGGGGAGCCTACAATGAGCAGTTCTTC. This translates into CASSESTGGAYNEQFF.